This entry describes one T cell receptor (beta chain). Its antigen remains unknown. The sample is drawn from a study of T cell responses to AZD1222 COVID-19 vaccine. Germline V gene lookup returns CDR1 KGHSH and CDR2 LQKENI. This CDR3 region has 15 residues. Trimming at V came to 6 bases and at J to 0 bases, leaving 8 bases not matched to a gene. Study outcomes and limitations: Repertoire samples came only from after the peak T cell response. Vaccination with two AZD1222 doses was followed by a rise in Spike-specific TCR breadth and depth. Close to half of spike-specific TCRs reportedly recognize unmutated variant regions.

Using immunoSEQ multiplex PCR, the repertoire was profiled, and TCRdb retains in-frame clones only, with some absent. The top ten clones hold 0.95% to 1.3% of a sample with about 45,000 clones, roughly 90% of them seen once. Pooled together were second doses at about 4 or about 12 weeks. The specimen was peripheral blood, collected 28 days after the second AZD1222 dose. The rearrangement links TRBV18 to TRBJ2-7, with 7 bases that match TRBD1. This clonotype was sampled from an adult who received the AZD1222 COVID-19 vaccine. The CDR3 reads CASSPGTENSYEQYF. The CDR3 DNA sequence: TGTGCCAGCTCCCCCGGGACAGAGAACTCCTACGAGCAGTACTTC.